These 31 T cell receptor beta chains were all obtained from the same sample, sequenced in a study of persistence of HIV-infected CD4 T cells. These TCRs are of unknown antigen specificity. An overlapping HIV-1 Gag peptide pool stimulated these cells at about 0.91 ug/peptide/mL. CD40L-negative CD69-negative CD45RO-high memory CD4+ T cells were sorted as populations depleted of antigen-responding cells. Sequencing used immunoSEQ version 4 in survey mode. Here immunoSEQ multiplex PCR was the method, and the copy in TCRdb shows in-frame clones only, minus some. The sample includes 35,000 or so clones, 85% to 90% of them seen just once. Sequenced here: cultured CD4+ T cells from PBMCs, sampled from a patient who received antiretroviral therapy. The receptor source for this set is an adult with HIV. The donor label of this sample is uncertain.

V and J are TRBV24-1 and TRBJ1-2; the match to TRBD1 covers 7 bases. There are 15 residues in the CDR3. V dropped 3 bases and J dropped 1; count of bases not matched to a gene: 4. Per germline, CDR1 KGHDR and CDR2 SFDVKD. CDR3: CATSDRTGDNYGYTF. The CDR3, as DNA: TGTGCCACCAGTGATCGGACAGGCGATAACTATGGCTACACCTTC.

This clone was recorded only once. CDR3 sequence (DNA): TGTGCCATCAGGGGACAGGGGGACACCGGGGAGCTGTTTTTT. Encoded protein: CAIRGQGDTGELFF. The rearrangement joins TRBV10-3 to TRBJ2-2, with TRBD1 matching 11 bases. Germline CDR1 reads ENHRY; CDR2 reads SYGVKD. CDR3 length: 14 residues. V was pared by 6 bases and J by 3 bases, with 0 bases of the junction left unmatched.

The rearrangement joins TRBV2 to TRBJ2-7; 9 nucleotides line up with TRBD1. Germline V CDR1 and CDR2: SNHLY, FYNNEI. The V segment lost 5 bases and the J segment 3 bases; nucleotides outside the gene matches: 2. This CDR3 has 13 amino acids. The CDR3: CASSWTGDYEQYF. The CDR3 nucleotides read TGTGCCAGCAGTTGGACAGGGGACTACGAGCAGTACTTC.

This clone was counted once. CDR3 in DNA: TGTGCCATCAGTTCGGGGCCCAATGAAAAACTGTTTTTT. This sequence encodes CAISSGPNEKLFF. J is TRBJ1-4 and V is TRBV10-3; D may be TRBD1 (5 bases). Germline V lookup: CDR1 ENHRY, CDR2 SYGVKD. The V gene lost 5 bases and the J gene lost 5 bases, with 9 bases spanning the gap. This CDR3 comprises 13 residues.

This sequence joins TRBV19 and TRBJ1-5, with 9 bases that match TRBD1. This CDR3 spans 14 amino acids. The trim removed 8 bases at V and 2 bases at J, leaving 4 bases unmatched. Germline CDR1 is LNHDA and CDR2 is SQIVND (reference sequence). The CDR3 is CASGRQGGNQPQHF. In DNA form, the CDR3 reads TGTGCCAGTGGGAGACAGGGGGGCAATCAGCCCCAGCATTTT.

The V gene is TRBV5-5, the J gene TRBJ2-1; D might be TRBD2 (5 bases). This CDR3 comprises 14 residues. Trimming left V 4 bases short and J 7 bases short, with 15 bases between. The germline V gene has CDR1 SGHKS and CDR2 YYEKEE (reference sequence). CDR3 sequence (DNA): TGTGCCAGCAGCGGCCCGGGATTAGAGAATGAGCAGTTCTTC. It encodes CASSGPGLENEQFF.

The J gene is TRBJ1-2, the V gene TRBV27, with no clear D. CDR1 and CDR2 from the germline V gene are MNHEY and SMNVEV (reference sequence). V lost 3 bases and J lost 4, with 12 bases in between. The CDR3 spans 14 residues. The CDR3 DNA reads as TGTGCCAGCAGTTTTATGGGGAACGGCTATGGCTACACCTTC. Translating it yields CASSFMGNGYGYTF.

The chain joins TRBV30 to TRBJ1-4; D is perhaps TRBD1 (6 bases). Looked up from germline, CDR1 is GTSNPN and CDR2 is SVGIG (reference sequence). CDR3 length: 14 residues. The CDR3 is CAVGRQATNEKLFF. CDR3 DNA: TGTGCTGTCGGCAGACAGGCAACTAATGAAAAACTGTTTTTT.

The chain uses TRBV5-6 and TRBJ2-7; D is perhaps TRBD1 (5 bases). CDR3 length equals 15 residues. Germline lookup yields CDR1 SGHDT and CDR2 YYEEEE. Between the trimmed V and J ends, which lost 2 bases and 4 bases, there was a span of 16 bases. CDR3 protein: CASSLSVRDVYEQYF. The CDR3 DNA follows: TGTGCCAGCAGCTTATCGGTCAGGGATGTGTACGAGCAGTACTTC.

There are a few counts of this clone. This sequence joins TRBV5-1 and TRBJ2-1; perhaps TRBD1 as D (6 bases). Germline V gives CDR1 SGHRS, CDR2 YFSETQ. V was clipped by 1 base and J by 11 bases, with 13 bases between them. This CDR3 comprises 13 residues. CDR3 nucleotides: TGCGCCAGCAGCTTGTCACCTGACAGGCAGCAGTTCTTC. Amino acid sequence: CASSLSPDRQQFF. The full variable domain, completed using reference TRBV5-1 and TRBJ2-1, is KAGVTQTPRYLIKTRGQQVTLSCSPISGHRSVSWYQQTPGQGLQFLFEYFSETQRNKGNFPGRFSGRQFSNSRSEMNVSTLELGDSALYLCASSLSPDRQQFFGPGTRLTVL.

V and J are TRBV19 and TRBJ2-4, with D possibly TRBD1 on 5 matching bases. Germline lookup yields CDR1 LNHDA and CDR2 SQIVND (reference sequence). This CDR3 is built from 17 residues. Trimming pared 5 bases from V and 0 bases from J, leaving 17 bases between. CDR3 DNA: TGTGCCAGTAGTCTCGGTCAGGGTTTTCCAGCCAAAAACATTCAGTACTTC. Translating it yields CASSLGQGFPAKNIQYF.

The J gene is TRBJ2-6, the V gene TRBV6-1, with TRBD1 as a possible D gene (5 bases). Trimming cost V 0 bases and J 2 bases, with 8 bases left between them. Germline V gives CDR1 MNHNS, CDR2 SASEGT. The CDR3 runs to 16 residues. DNA for the CDR3: TGTGCCAGCAGTGAAGCGCTAGGGGCTGGGGCCAACGTCCTGACTTTC. It translates to CASSEALGAGANVLTF.

The J gene is TRBJ2-1, the V gene TRBV4-2; 8 bases agree with TRBD2. Germline V gives CDR1 LGHNA, CDR2 YNFKEQ. This CDR3 comprises 16 residues. Trimming cost V 2 bases and J 6 bases; bases outside gene matches: 9. In DNA form, the CDR3 reads TGTGCCAGCAGCCAACCCCCGGGGGGGCTTAGCAATGAGCAGTTCTTC. Its protein is CASSQPPGGLSNEQFF.

This clone showed up just a few times. The CDR3, as DNA: TGTGCCACCGGAACAGGGAGGGCAGATACGCAGTATTTT. Its protein is CATGTGRADTQYF. The chain couples TRBV24-1 to TRBJ2-3, with a possible D match to TRBD2 (7 bases). CDR1 KGHDR and CDR2 SFDVKD come from the germline V gene. Between the trimmed V and J ends, which lost 9 bases and 4 bases, there was a span of 13 bases. This CDR3 contains 13 residues.

J is TRBJ1-1 and V is TRBV5-5, with D tentatively TRBD1 (6 bases). Germline V gene data show CDR1 as SGHKS and CDR2 as YYEKEE (reference sequence). This CDR3 spans 15 amino acids. The V end lost 1 base, the J end lost 2 bases, and 12 bases lay between the germline ends. The CDR3 sequence: CASSLLGGANTEAFF. CDR3 nucleotide sequence: TGTGCCAGCAGCTTGTTGGGGGGCGCAAACACTGAAGCTTTCTTT. The full variable domain, rest sourced from reference TRBV5-5 and TRBJ1-1, is DAGVTQSPTHLIKTRGQQVTLRCSPISGHKSVSWYQQVLGQGPQFIFQYYEKEERGRGNFPDRFSARQFPNYSSELNVNALLLGDSALYLCASSLLGGANTEAFFGQGTRLTVV.

V gene TRBV7-9 combines with J gene TRBJ1-3; D call uncertain. This CDR3 contains 13 residues. Germline V gene data show CDR1 as SEHNR and CDR2 as FQNEAQ (reference sequence). The V gene lost 3 bases and the J gene lost 3 bases, with 6 bases spanning the gap. For the CDR3, the DNA is TGTGCCAGCAGCTTTAACAGTGGAAACACCATATATTTT. Translating it yields CASSFNSGNTIYF.

This clone has just a few counts. The chain uses TRBV3-1 (or the pseudogene TRBV3-2) and TRBJ1-5; unclear D gene. The CDR3 consists of 14 residues. V shed 3 bases and J shed 4 bases, with 10 bases lying between them. Germline loops: CDR1 LGHDT, CDR2 YNNKEL (reference sequence). The CDR3 coding sequence is TGTGCCAGCAGCCATGGAAAAGGGAATCAGCCCCAGCATTTT. As protein: CASSHGKGNQPQHF.

The chain joins TRBV28 to TRBJ2-7; D perhaps matches TRBD1 (6 bases). Germline-derived CDR1 and CDR2 are MDHEN and SYDVKM. The CDR3 is 16 amino acids. Trimming removed 6 bases from V and 3 bases from J, with 21 bases in between. The CDR3 is CASRKPSGTPLYEQYF. The CDR3 nucleotides are TGTGCCAGCAGAAAGCCATCCGGGACACCGCTCTACGAGCAGTACTTC.

The V call is TRBV7-6, the J call TRBJ2-2; D is possibly TRBD1 (5 bases). Germline CDR1 SGHVS, CDR2 FNYEAQ. The CDR3 spans 16 residues. Trimming removed 5 bases from V and 0 bases from J, with 13 bases in between. CDR3 sequence reads: CASSPRQIANTGELFF. The CDR3 DNA follows: TGTGCCAGCAGCCCTAGACAGATAGCGAACACCGGGGAGCTGTTTTTT.

The genes are TRBV29-1 and TRBJ2-2; weak D call: TRBD1 (6 bases). Per germline, CDR1 SQVTM and CDR2 ANQGSEA. V lost 3 bases and J 1 base, leaving 9 bases between the germline ends. The CDR3 has 14 amino acids. This chain's CDR3 is CSVEGQENTGELFF. The CDR3 DNA reads TGCAGCGTTGAGGGACAAGAGAACACCGGGGAGCTGTTTTTT.

The chain combines TRBV7-8 with TRBJ2-1; TRBD1 matches at 7 bases. The CDR3 consists of 17 residues. V gave up 5 bases and J gave up 1 base; unmatched junction bases: 11. Germline CDR1 is SGHVS and CDR2 is FQNEAQ. The chain's CDR3 is CASSPYPGTVSYNEQFF. The CDR3 DNA reads as TGTGCCAGCAGCCCTTACCCCGGGACAGTGTCCTACAATGAGCAGTTCTTC.

This rearrangement joins TRBV6-5 to TRBJ2-7, with TRBD1 matching 10 bases. This CDR3 region has 15 residues. Germline values: CDR1 MNHEY, CDR2 SVGAGI. The ends lost 6 bases at V and 3 bases at J; junction bases unmatched: 8. As DNA, the CDR3 is TGTGCCAGCAGGATGGGCGGGACAGGGGTCTACGAGCAGTACTTC. Translating it yields CASRMGGTGVYEQYF.

The chain carries TRBV19 and TRBJ1-2, with 12 bases that match TRBD1. CDR1 LNHDA and CDR2 SQIVND come from the germline V gene (reference sequence). This CDR3 contains 15 residues. Losses at the gene ends were 5 bases for V and 4 bases for J; bases not matched to a gene: 5. DNA of the CDR3: TGTGCCAGTAGTCCCCGGGACAGGGGGCCCTATGGCTACACCTTC. Its translation: CASSPRDRGPYGYTF.

The chain combines TRBV4-1 with TRBJ2-7; possible D gene TRBD1, 5 bases. The V end lost 1 base, the J end lost 11 bases, and 15 bases lay between the germline ends. The CDR3 loop spans 13 amino acids. CDR1 and CDR2 (germline): MGHRA, YSYEKL. CDR3 loop: CASSQVSDTAEYF. The CDR3 nucleotides are TGCGCCAGCAGCCAAGTGTCGGACACGGCGGAGTACTTC.

The genes are TRBV15 and TRBJ1-3; D call uncertain. This CDR3 contains 15 residues. Germline-derived CDR1 and CDR2 are LNHNV and YYDKDF (reference sequence). Trimming removed 4 bases at V and 2 bases at J, with 12 bases between. This CDR3 reads CATSTQLAAGNTIYF. CDR3 in DNA: TGTGCCACCAGCACCCAGCTGGCAGCTGGAAACACCATATATTTT.

The chain combines TRBV7-2 with TRBJ2-3, with D perhaps matching TRBD2 (7 bases). CDR1 SGHTA and CDR2 FQGNSA come from the germline V gene. There are 17 residues in the CDR3. V was cut by 0 bases and J by 3 bases, with 16 bases left in between. The CDR3 protein is CASSLAGRGAATDTQYF. CDR3 nucleotides: TGTGCCAGCAGCTTAGCGGGACGGGGGGCGGCGACAGATACGCAGTATTTT.

V is TRBV2 and J is TRBJ2-5; perhaps TRBD1 as D (5 bases). The germline V and J ends were trimmed by 6 bases and 2 bases, with 10 bases remaining between them. CDR3 length equals 13 residues. CDR1 and CDR2 (germline): SNHLY, FYNNEI. CDR3 nucleotides: TGTGCCAGCAGGCAGGGCCCTCAAGAGACCCAGTACTTC. Encoded protein: CASRQGPQETQYF.

The chain couples TRBV18 to TRBJ1-2; 8 nucleotides line up with TRBD1. Trimming cost V 4 bases and J 4 bases; bases outside gene matches: 5. Per germline, CDR1 KGHSH and CDR2 LQKENI. The CDR3 totals 14 residues. This chain's CDR3 is CASSLDRGTYGYTF. CDR3 bases: TGTGCCAGCTCACTCGACAGGGGTACCTATGGCTACACCTTC.

The chain joins TRBV5-1 to TRBJ2-3, with TRBD2 matching over 8 bases. After removal of 2 bases from V and 0 bases from J, the junction contained 5 bases not matched to a gene. The CDR3 spans 16 residues. CDR1 and CDR2 (germline): SGHRS, YFSETQ. CDR3 bases: TGCGCCAGCAGCTTCTCATTAGCGGGGAGCACAGATACGCAGTATTTT. This translates into CASSFSLAGSTDTQYF.

The chain links TRBV7-3 to TRBJ2-7; 8 bases are a match to TRBD2. Germline V lookup: CDR1 SGHTA, CDR2 FQGTGA. Losses at the gene ends were 5 bases for V and 0 bases for J; bases not matched to a gene: 6. The CDR3 runs to 15 residues. CDR3 coding DNA: TGTGCCAGCAGCAGAAGCGGGGGTAACTCCTACGAGCAGTACTTC. Translating it yields CASSRSGGNSYEQYF.

The chain has TRBV18 and TRBJ2-4; D is unclear. V was cut by 3 bases and J by 8 bases, with 5 bases left in between. The germline CDR1 and CDR2 sequences are KGHSH and LQKENI. The CDR3 contains 11 residues. Written as DNA, the CDR3 is TGTGCCAGCTCACCTACAGACATTCAGTACTTC. Translation: CASSPTDIQYF. The full variable domain, in which reference TRBV18 and TRBJ2-4 provide the parts outside the CDR3, is NAGVMQNPRHLVRRRGQEARLRCSPMKGHSHVYWYRQLPEEGLKFMVYLQKENIIDESGMPKERFSAEFPKEGPSILRIQQVVRGDSAAYFCASSPTDIQYFGAGTRLSVL.